The rows below give T cell receptor beta chains drawn from one sample of a study of cytomegalovirus exposure and HLA in healthy donors. Sequenced by immunoSEQ multiplex PCR; TCRdb stores in-frame clones only, minus some. The sample has about 110,000 clones, approximately 70% seen once. Sequencing was carried out using PBMCs. The receptor source for this set is a man aged 25-40 years in good health and CMV-seropositive. The CDR3 runs from the conserved cysteine through the conserved F or W. Fields, in order: CDR3 DNA, CDR3 protein, D gene, V gene, J gene, clone size. A D gene is named only where the DNA matches it firmly. Where a row states a size, it is once, few, many or the class of an expanded clone; other rows omit it.

CDR3nt: TGCGCCAGCAGCGTATCGACAGGGGTGGGAGATACGCAGTATTTT
CDR3aa: CASSVSTGVGDTQYF
d_gene: TRBD1
v_gene: TRBV5-1
j_gene: TRBJ2-3
abundance: NA

CDR3nt: TGTGCCAGTAGTATTGAGGGGGACAGCGGAAACACCATATATTTT
CDR3aa: CASSIEGDSGNTIYF
d_gene: TRBD1
v_gene: TRBV19
j_gene: TRBJ1-3
abundance: NA

CDR3nt: TGCGCCAGCAGCCCGTTCGGGACAGTGCTCCACTTT
CDR3aa: CASSPFGTVLHF
d_gene: TRBD1
v_gene: TRBV4-3
j_gene: TRBJ1-6
abundance: few

CDR3nt: TGTGCCATCAGTGAGGGGGCCAAGGTCGGGGAGCTGTTTTTT
CDR3aa: CAISEGAKVGELFF
d_gene: NA
v_gene: TRBV10-3
j_gene: TRBJ2-2
abundance: NA

CDR3nt: TGCGCCAGCAGCCAAGGGTCCTTTTCCTACGAGCAGTACTTC
CDR3aa: CASSQGSFSYEQYF
d_gene: NA
v_gene: TRBV4-1
j_gene: TRBJ2-7
abundance: NA

CDR3nt: TGTGCCACCAGCAGAGGGGCTCATGGGGGCCGGGGCGGTGTAGAGGACACTGAAGCTTTCTTT
CDR3aa: CATSRGAHGGRGGVEDTEAFF
d_gene: NA
v_gene: TRBV15
j_gene: TRBJ1-1
abundance: NA

CDR3nt: TGTGCCAGCAGAGGACAGCCCAATCAGCCCCAGCATTTT
CDR3aa: CASRGQPNQPQHF
d_gene: NA
v_gene: TRBV11-2
j_gene: TRBJ1-5
abundance: NA

CDR3nt: TGTGCCAGCACCTACAGGGGATCGAACACTGAAGCTTTCTTT
CDR3aa: CASTYRGSNTEAFF
d_gene: TRBD1
v_gene: TRBV6-6
j_gene: TRBJ1-1
abundance: NA

CDR3nt: TGTGCCAGTAGGGGGGGTGAGGGAACGGACTATGGCTACACCTTC
CDR3aa: CASRGGEGTDYGYTF
d_gene: NA
v_gene: TRBV19
j_gene: TRBJ1-2
abundance: few

CDR3nt: TGTGCCAGCAGTGTGGGGTTCCCGGCGGGCCAGCCCCAGCATTTT
CDR3aa: CASSVGFPAGQPQHF
d_gene: NA
v_gene: TRBV2
j_gene: TRBJ1-5
abundance: NA

CDR3nt: TGTGCCAGCACCGGGCAGGGGAAAAGTTCAGATACGCAGTATTTT
CDR3aa: CASTGQGKSSDTQYF
d_gene: NA
v_gene: TRBV6-1
j_gene: TRBJ2-3
abundance: once

CDR3nt: TGTGCCACCAGCAAGAGGACAGGGGCTAGCACAGATACGCAGTATTTT
CDR3aa: CATSKRTGASTDTQYF
d_gene: TRBD1
v_gene: TRBV15
j_gene: TRBJ2-3
abundance: NA

CDR3nt: TGTGCCAGCAGTTTAAACAGAAACACCATATATTTT
CDR3aa: CASSLNRNTIYF
d_gene: NA
v_gene: TRBV7-2
j_gene: TRBJ1-3
abundance: NA

CDR3nt: TGTGCCAGCAGCTTAAGGACAGGGCTAGGCAATTCACCCCTCCACTTT
CDR3aa: CASSLRTGLGNSPLHF
d_gene: TRBD1
v_gene: TRBV11-3
j_gene: TRBJ1-6
abundance: NA

CDR3nt: TGTGCCAGCAGTGAACGGGTGACCTACGAGCAGTACTTC
CDR3aa: CASSERVTYEQYF
d_gene: NA
v_gene: TRBV2
j_gene: TRBJ2-7
abundance: NA

CDR3nt: TGTGCCAGCAGCTTAACGTATGGCGGGGGGGCCGGAGATACGCAGTATTTT
CDR3aa: CASSLTYGGGAGDTQYF
d_gene: TRBD2
v_gene: TRBV7-3
j_gene: TRBJ2-3
abundance: NA

CDR3nt: TGTGCTAGTGGCCCCGGGACACCTGGAAACACCATATATTTT
CDR3aa: CASGPGTPGNTIYF
d_gene: NA
v_gene: TRBV12-5
j_gene: TRBJ1-3
abundance: NA

CDR3nt: TGTGCCAGCAGTGAAAGTTTTTGGCAAGCTTTCTTT
CDR3aa: CASSESFWQAFF
d_gene: NA
v_gene: TRBV6-1
j_gene: TRBJ1-1
abundance: NA

CDR3nt: TGTGCCAGCAGCTTAGGAATAGCGGTGAACAATGAGCAGTTCTTC
CDR3aa: CASSLGIAVNNEQFF
d_gene: NA
v_gene: TRBV7-6
j_gene: TRBJ2-1
abundance: NA

CDR3nt: TGTGCCAGTAGATGGACTGTCGCCTCCTACGAGCAGTACTTC
CDR3aa: CASRWTVASYEQYF
d_gene: NA
v_gene: TRBV19
j_gene: TRBJ2-7
abundance: NA

CDR3nt: TGTGCCAGCAGTTACTCGATCAATAGATCGGCCTACGAGCAGTACTTC
CDR3aa: CASSYSINRSAYEQYF
d_gene: NA
v_gene: TRBV6-7
j_gene: TRBJ2-7
abundance: once

CDR3nt: TGTGCCAGCAGCTCGACGGGGAACACCGGGGAGCTGTTTTTT
CDR3aa: CASSSTGNTGELFF
d_gene: NA
v_gene: TRBV11-2
j_gene: TRBJ2-2
abundance: once

CDR3nt: TGTGCCAGCAGGAAGACAGTGGCCAATGAAAAACTGTTTTTT
CDR3aa: CASRKTVANEKLFF
d_gene: NA
v_gene: TRBV2
j_gene: TRBJ1-4
abundance: NA

CDR3nt: TGTGCCGGCGGGCAGGGGGCAGGGAACACTGAAGCTTTCTTT
CDR3aa: CAGGQGAGNTEAFF
d_gene: TRBD1
v_gene: TRBV6-6
j_gene: TRBJ1-1
abundance: NA

CDR3nt: TGTGCCAGCAGTTTAACGGGTATTACGTTACGAGAGCAGTACTTC
CDR3aa: CASSLTGITLREQYF
d_gene: NA
v_gene: TRBV28
j_gene: TRBJ2-7
abundance: few

CDR3nt: TGTGCCAGCAGTCCAGTGGCAGGGGTCAATTCACCCCTCCACTTT
CDR3aa: CASSPVAGVNSPLHF
d_gene: NA
v_gene: TRBV6-4
j_gene: TRBJ1-6
abundance: NA

CDR3nt: TGTGCCAGCAGCTTAGACAGGTACAATGAGCAGTTCTTC
CDR3aa: CASSLDRYNEQFF
d_gene: NA
v_gene: TRBV6-5
j_gene: TRBJ2-1
abundance: once

CDR3nt: TGTGCCAGCAGTAAATCGGGACTTAGCACAGATACGCAGTATTTT
CDR3aa: CASSKSGLSTDTQYF
d_gene: NA
v_gene: TRBV9
j_gene: TRBJ2-3
abundance: NA

CDR3nt: TGTGCCAGCAGCAAGAGTGGACAGGGCTCCTACAATGAGCAGTTCTTC
CDR3aa: CASSKSGQGSYNEQFF
d_gene: TRBD1
v_gene: TRBV7-2
j_gene: TRBJ2-1
abundance: once

CDR3nt: TGTGCCACCAGCAGAGGGGAACAGGGGGGAAATGAGCAGTTCTTC
CDR3aa: CATSRGEQGGNEQFF
d_gene: TRBD1
v_gene: TRBV15
j_gene: TRBJ2-1
abundance: NA

CDR3nt: TGTGCCAGCACTCAAGGGGGGGCTGGCAATCAGCCCCAGCATTTT
CDR3aa: CASTQGGAGNQPQHF
d_gene: NA
v_gene: TRBV7-8
j_gene: TRBJ1-5
abundance: NA

CDR3nt: TGTGCCAGCAGCAATAGACTAGCGGATTTCTCCTACGAGCAGTACTTC
CDR3aa: CASSNRLADFSYEQYF
d_gene: NA
v_gene: TRBV21-1
j_gene: TRBJ2-7
abundance: NA

CDR3nt: TGCAGTGCTAGTAAGGGGGATACGCAGTATTTT
CDR3aa: CSASKGDTQYF
d_gene: NA
v_gene: TRBV20-1
j_gene: TRBJ2-3
abundance: NA

CDR3nt: TGTGCCAGCAAAAGTGAGGTAAAACTGTTTTTT
CDR3aa: CASKSEVKLFF
d_gene: NA
v_gene: TRBV28
j_gene: TRBJ1-4
abundance: NA

CDR3nt: TGTGCCAGCACCAAAGACCGGGGGGGTTGGGAAGAGACCCAGTACTTC
CDR3aa: CASTKDRGGWEETQYF
d_gene: TRBD2
v_gene: TRBV2
j_gene: TRBJ2-5
abundance: NA

CDR3nt: TGTGCCAGCACATATGCTAGCGGGGGCCAGGAGACCCAGTACTTC
CDR3aa: CASTYASGGQETQYF
d_gene: TRBD2
v_gene: TRBV2
j_gene: TRBJ2-5
abundance: NA

CDR3nt: TGTGCCTCTACGACAGGGGAGCCCTATGGCTACACCTTC
CDR3aa: CASTTGEPYGYTF
d_gene: TRBD1
v_gene: TRBV10-3
j_gene: TRBJ1-2
abundance: NA

CDR3nt: TGTGCCAGCAGCTCAGGCTTGGGGACCCAGTACTTC
CDR3aa: CASSSGLGTQYF
d_gene: NA
v_gene: TRBV5-6
j_gene: TRBJ2-5
abundance: NA

CDR3nt: TGCAGCGGTTTAAGGCAGGCCACTGAAGCTTTCTTT
CDR3aa: CSGLRQATEAFF
d_gene: NA
v_gene: TRBV29-1
j_gene: TRBJ1-1
abundance: NA

CDR3nt: TGTGCCAGCAGTGAAATAGGGGTGGGTGGCTACACCTTC
CDR3aa: CASSEIGVGGYTF
d_gene: NA
v_gene: TRBV6-1
j_gene: TRBJ1-2
abundance: few

CDR3nt: TGCGCCAGCAGCCAAGATGTTGCTAGCGTGGGCGAGCAGTACTTC
CDR3aa: CASSQDVASVGEQYF
d_gene: NA
v_gene: TRBV4-1
j_gene: TRBJ2-7
abundance: few

CDR3nt: TGTGCCAGCAGCGTAGCTACAGGGACACCCCTCCACTTT
CDR3aa: CASSVATGTPLHF
d_gene: NA
v_gene: TRBV9
j_gene: TRBJ1-6
abundance: NA

CDR3nt: TGTGCCAGCAGTATTCTAGCGGGGGGGCAAGATACGCAGTATTTT
CDR3aa: CASSILAGGQDTQYF
d_gene: TRBD2
v_gene: TRBV27
j_gene: TRBJ2-3
abundance: NA

CDR3nt: TGTGCCACCAGCAGATTTCCCGGGACTAGCGGGGGGGCCCCGGAGACCCAGTACTTC
CDR3aa: CATSRFPGTSGGAPETQYF
d_gene: TRBD2
v_gene: TRBV15
j_gene: TRBJ2-5
abundance: NA

CDR3nt: TGTGCCAGCAGCGAACTAGCGGGGGTAGTATACGAGCAGTACTTC
CDR3aa: CASSELAGVVYEQYF
d_gene: TRBD2
v_gene: TRBV14
j_gene: TRBJ2-7
abundance: few

CDR3nt: TGTGCCAGCAGCTTAGGCCCAGGTACTGGAAACACCATATATTTT
CDR3aa: CASSLGPGTGNTIYF
d_gene: NA
v_gene: TRBV13
j_gene: TRBJ1-3
abundance: NA

CDR3nt: TGCGCCAGCAGTGAAGCAGGGGCTCAGCCCCAGCATTTT
CDR3aa: CASSEAGAQPQHF
d_gene: NA
v_gene: TRBV10-2
j_gene: TRBJ1-5
abundance: NA

CDR3nt: TGTGCCAGCAGTGAAGTATATGAGCAGTTCTTC
CDR3aa: CASSEVYEQFF
d_gene: NA
v_gene: TRBV6-1
j_gene: TRBJ2-1
abundance: NA

CDR3nt: TGTGCCAGCAGCCACGTGACAGGGACGATGGGATCACCCCTCCACTTT
CDR3aa: CASSHVTGTMGSPLHF
d_gene: TRBD1
v_gene: TRBV5-5
j_gene: TRBJ1-6
abundance: NA

CDR3nt: TGTGCCAGCAGCTGGAACACTGAAGCTTTCTTT
CDR3aa: CASSWNTEAFF
d_gene: NA
v_gene: TRBV6-5
j_gene: TRBJ1-1
abundance: NA

CDR3nt: TGCAGCGTTGCCCGGTCGACAGGCTACAATGAGCAGTTCTTC
CDR3aa: CSVARSTGYNEQFF
d_gene: NA
v_gene: TRBV29-1
j_gene: TRBJ2-1
abundance: NA

CDR3nt: TGTGCCAGCAGCTTGTTTCGACTCCCGAACAATGAGCAGTTCTTC
CDR3aa: CASSLFRLPNNEQFF
d_gene: NA
v_gene: TRBV5-5
j_gene: TRBJ2-1
abundance: NA

CDR3nt: TGTGCCAGCAGTGCCAAGGGGTCTGGGGCCAACGTCCTGACTTTC
CDR3aa: CASSAKGSGANVLTF
d_gene: NA
v_gene: TRBV6-1
j_gene: TRBJ2-6
abundance: NA

CDR3nt: TGTGCCAGCAGCCCCAGCAGGGGTAGCAATCAGCCCCAGCATTTT
CDR3aa: CASSPSRGSNQPQHF
d_gene: NA
v_gene: TRBV6-5
j_gene: TRBJ1-5
abundance: NA

CDR3nt: TGTGCCAGCTCACCCAAAACAGGGAACTTGGCTGGGGGCTACACCTTC
CDR3aa: CASSPKTGNLAGGYTF
d_gene: NA
v_gene: TRBV18
j_gene: TRBJ1-2
abundance: NA

CDR3nt: TGTGCCAGTAGAACCCTGGGGACAGGGTTTTCGGGCACTGAAGCTTTCTTT
CDR3aa: CASRTLGTGFSGTEAFF
d_gene: TRBD1
v_gene: TRBV19
j_gene: TRBJ1-1
abundance: once